The clone carrying this T cell receptor (beta chain) was seen only once. This specimen comes from a study of T cell changes during pregnancy in multiple sclerosis. Clones were read by immunoSEQ multiplex PCR, and TCRdb kept only the in-frame ones, dropping some. Of fewer than 80,000 clones in the sample, approximately 93% were seen once. The source is a female donor with multiple sclerosis, enrolled in a pregnancy study. The starting material was CD4+ T cells from peripheral blood mononuclear cells, obtained after pregnancy.

CDR3 amino acids: CASSPAAGFSGAYEQYF. The CDR3 bases are TGTGCCAGCTCACCTGCCGCGGGGTTTAGCGGAGCTTACGAGCAGTACTTC. This sequence joins TRBV18 and TRBJ2-7; possible D gene TRBD2, 6 bases. Between the trimmed V and J ends, which lost 3 bases and 4 bases, there was a span of 22 bases. Germline assignment: CDR1 KGHSH and CDR2 LQKENI. The CDR3 totals 17 residues.